One sample yielded the 24 T cell receptor beta chains listed below, sequenced in a study of spatial heterogeneity in lung cancer. TCRdb analysed the 5' RACE reads with MiXCR anew, one entry per CDR3 protein. The sample includes 60,000 to 85,000 distinct CDR3 sequences, 7.5% to 10% of them seen just once. Time point of the sample: blood at routine non-recurrence follow-up after resection. Specimen: PBMCs, collected at follow-up. The receptors shown here come from a female donor with early-stage non-small cell lung cancer.

V gene TRBV14 combines with J gene TRBJ2-1, with TRBD2 identical over 14 bases. Germline V CDR1 and CDR2: SGHDN, FVKESK. The V and J ends lost 3 bases and 7 bases, in that order; junction bases with no gene match: 2. The CDR3 has 15 amino acids. The CDR3 nucleotides are TGTGCCAGCAGCCAGGGGACTAGCGGGAGTAATGAGCAGTTCTTC. It specifies CASSQGTSGSNEQFF.

The rearrangement uses TRBV18 and TRBJ2-5; a possible D gene is TRBD2 (6 bases). V dropped 2 bases and J dropped 7 bases, with 20 bases sitting between them. CDR3 size: 16 residues. Looked up from germline, CDR1 is KGHSH and CDR2 is LQKENI. The CDR3 sequence: CASSPVWRGEEGTQYF. The DNA for the CDR3 is TGTGCCAGCTCACCAGTCTGGCGGGGAGAAGAAGGGACCCAGTACTTC.

This clonotype was seen repeatedly, ten times or more. The chain links TRBV9 to TRBJ2-2, with no clear D. The V end was cut by 0 bases, the J end by 1 base, with 10 bases between. The CDR3 has 16 residues. Germline V lookup: CDR1 SGDLS, CDR2 YYNGEE. The CDR3 spells CASSVDSLLNTGELFF. CDR3 in DNA: TGTGCCAGCAGCGTAGATTCCCTCCTGAACACCGGGGAGCTGTTTTTT.

This clonotype was seen repeatedly, ten times or more. This chain links TRBV28 with TRBJ2-7; either TRBD1 or TRBD2 may fit D (5 bases each). The CDR3 runs 15 residues. Looked up from germline, CDR1 is MDHEN and CDR2 is SYDVKM. Trimming removed 7 bases at V and 7 bases at J, with 23 bases between. CDR3 amino acids: CASTLFGFGTGEQYF. DNA of the CDR3: TGTGCCAGCACTCTGTTCGGATTTGGGACGGGAGAGCAGTACTTC.

This clonotype appeared many times. V usage is TRBV7-9 and J usage is TRBJ2-7; 7 bases align to TRBD2. The CDR3 is 17 residues long. Trimming cost V 0 bases and J 2 bases; bases outside gene matches: 10. The germline V gene encodes CDR1 SEHNR and CDR2 FQNEAQ (reference sequence). For the CDR3, the DNA is TGTGCCAGCAGCTTAGCGAGGGCGGGAGCCTCTCCCTACGAGCAGTACTTC. It codes for CASSLARAGASPYEQYF.

The genes are TRBV7-2 and TRBJ2-3; D gene uncertain. This CDR3 is 14 amino acids long. V lost 1 base and J lost 2, with 7 bases in between. Germline CDR1 is SGHTA and CDR2 is FQGNSA. The CDR3 bases are TGTGCCAGCAGCTTAGTTGGTTTCACAGATACGCAGTATTTT. Encoded protein: CASSLVGFTDTQYF.

This clonotype occurred many times. The CDR3 region has the DNA TGTGCCAGCAGCCAAGATCGGGCAGGGTTCTTTGGACAGCCCCAGCATTTT. Residues: CASSQDRAGFFGQPQHF. J is TRBJ1-5 and V is TRBV3-1, with D perhaps TRBD1 (5 bases). Germline CDR1 and CDR2: LGHDT and YNNKEL (reference sequence). This CDR3 spans 17 amino acids. V was pared by 0 bases and J by 7 bases, with 19 bases between.

This clonotype was counted at least ten times. This chain joins TRBV7-9 and TRBJ1-5, with no clear D. Looked up from germline, CDR1 is SEHNR and CDR2 is FQNEAQ (reference sequence). Deletions cut 5 bases from V and 7 bases from J, with 9 bases between. This CDR3 is built from 12 residues. This chain's CDR3 is CASSRNEQPQHF. CDR3 nucleotide sequence: TGTGCCAGCAGCCGCAATGAACAGCCCCAGCATTTT.

On this clonotype itself: Being one base from a much bigger clone, this may be a read error. The chain employs TRBV12-3 or TRBV12-4 and TRBJ2-7, with D unclear. V was shortened by 0 bases and J by 6 bases, with 9 bases between the two germline ends. The CDR3 covers 13 residues. The CDR3 coding sequence is TGTGCCAGCAGTTTAGCCACATGGGCCGAGCAGTACTTC. Translated: CASSLATWAEQYF.

At least ten counts were recorded for this clonotype. The chain is built from TRBV7-2 and TRBJ2-1, with 12 positions matching TRBD2. This CDR3 is 15 amino acids long. Germline CDR1 is SGHTA and CDR2 is FQGNSA. The ends lost 5 bases at V and 8 bases at J; junction bases unmatched: 7. CDR3 amino acids: CASSTTSGRSDEQFF. CDR3 nucleotide sequence: TGTGCCAGCAGCACGACTAGCGGGAGATCGGATGAGCAGTTCTTC.

This chain links TRBV20-1 with TRBJ1-1; 8 nucleotides line up with TRBD1. Per germline, CDR1 DFQATT and CDR2 SNEGSKA (reference sequence). Unmatched junction bases numbered 3, after V lost 5 bases and J lost 4 bases. There are 12 residues in the CDR3. The chain's CDR3 is CSAGQGGTEAFF. Written as DNA, the CDR3 is TGCAGTGCTGGACAGGGAGGCACTGAAGCTTTCTTT.

The chain combines TRBV20-1 with TRBJ2-5; D tentatively reads TRBD1 or TRBD2 (5 bases each). The CDR3 has 13 residues. CDR1 and CDR2 from the germline V gene are DFQATT and SNEGSKA (reference sequence). Deletions cut 3 bases from V and 2 bases from J, with 10 bases between. The CDR3 protein is CSARGTLQETQYF. The CDR3 DNA follows: TGCAGTGCTAGGGGGACCTTACAAGAGACCCAGTACTTC.

This clonotype was detected ten times or more. The V call is TRBV11-2, the J call TRBJ1-3; D remains unclear. There are 15 residues in the CDR3. Per germline, CDR1 SGHAT and CDR2 FQNNGV. Trimming removed 10 bases at V and 0 bases at J, with 16 bases between. The CDR3, as DNA: TGTGCCAAGGCCCGCGGCGACTACTCTGGAAACACCATATATTTT. Its translation: CAKARGDYSGNTIYF. The full variable domain, completed using reference TRBV11-2 and TRBJ1-3, is EAGVAQSPRYKIIEKRQSVAFWCNPISGHATLYWYQQILGQGPKLLIQFQNNGVVDDSQLPKDRFSAERLKGVDSTLKIQPAKLEDSAVYLCAKARGDYSGNTIYFGEGSWLTVV.

The rearrangement uses TRBV7-3 and TRBJ1-1, with a weak D call TRBD1 (5 bases). This CDR3 region has 15 residues. V lost 2 bases and J 2 bases, leaving 12 bases between the germline ends. Looked up from germline, CDR1 is SGHTA and CDR2 is FQGTGA. The CDR3 sequence: CASSLQGSRNTEAFF. The CDR3 nucleotides are TGTGCCAGCAGCTTACAGGGATCTCGTAACACTGAAGCTTTCTTT.

This clonotype was counted ten times or more. The J gene is TRBJ2-3, the V gene TRBV24-1; 8 nucleotides match TRBD2. Germline CDR1 KGHDR, CDR2 SFDVKD. V gave up 3 bases and J gave up 6 bases; unmatched junction bases: 4. The CDR3 is 14 residues long. This CDR3 reads CATSDSGSWDTQYF. CDR3 nucleotide sequence: TGTGCCACCAGTGATAGCGGGAGCTGGGATACGCAGTATTTT.

This clonotype was seen many times. The chain is built from TRBV6-6 and TRBJ2-1; 12 bases map to TRBD2. CDR1 is MNHNY and CDR2 is SVGAGI in the germline V gene (reference sequence). Trimming at V came to 2 bases and at J to 5 bases, leaving 16 bases not matched to a gene. The length of the CDR3 is 20 residues. The CDR3 here is CASSYPTSGRSRSSDNEQFF. CDR3 DNA sequence: TGTGCCAGCAGTTACCCCACTAGCGGGAGGTCCCGATCTTCCGACAATGAGCAGTTCTTC.

This clonotype was seen many times. This chain uses TRBV24-1 with TRBJ2-3, with D maybe TRBD2 (6 bases). The CDR3 consists of 13 residues. With 10 bases removed from V and 2 bases from J, the gap between germline ends came to 12 bases. Germline V gene lookup returns CDR1 KGHDR and CDR2 SFDVKD. The CDR3: CATEGRNTDTQYF. CDR3 DNA: TGTGCCACGGAGGGCCGGAACACAGATACGCAGTATTTT.

This clonotype was seen many times. This chain links TRBV2 with TRBJ1-2, with 7 bases fitting TRBD1. The germline gives CDR1 SNHLY, CDR2 FYNNEI. V gave up 7 bases and J gave up 5 bases; unmatched junction bases: 10. The CDR3 has 14 amino acids. For the CDR3, the DNA is TGTGCCAGCAACCTCGACAGGGCCGTTTATGGCTACACCTTC. Its protein product is CASNLDRAVYGYTF.

This clonotype showed up many times. The V gene is TRBV5-1, the J gene TRBJ2-1; D tentatively reads TRBD1 or TRBD2 (5 bases each). V shed 0 bases and J shed 8 bases, with 15 bases lying between them. Germline loops: CDR1 SGHRS, CDR2 YFSETQ. This CDR3 contains 15 residues. CDR3 protein: CASSLAGLWTHEQFF. CDR3 in DNA: TGCGCCAGCAGCTTGGCGGGGCTCTGGACGCATGAGCAGTTCTTC.

V usage is TRBV6-5 and J usage is TRBJ2-1; 7 bases align to TRBD2. Germline values: CDR1 MNHEY, CDR2 SVGAGI. The CDR3 extends over 13 amino acids. The V segment lost 4 bases and the J segment 8 bases; nucleotides outside the gene matches: 5. CDR3 region: CASSFPGLDEQFF. DNA for the CDR3: TGTGCCAGCAGTTTCCCTGGACTAGATGAGCAGTTCTTC.

V usage is TRBV7-2 and J usage is TRBJ2-1, with 9 bases fitting TRBD1. V was pared by 5 bases and J by 6 bases, with 5 bases of the junction left unmatched. The CDR3 contains 14 residues. From germline, CDR1 is SGHTA and CDR2 FQGNSA. Here the CDR3 DNA reads TGTGCCAGCAGCGGAAAGGACAGGGGCAATGAGCAGTTCTTC. Translated: CASSGKDRGNEQFF.

This rearrangement joins TRBV27 to TRBJ2-1; the match to TRBD2 covers 8 bases. The CDR3 has 15 residues. V lost 4 bases and J lost 9; bases outside the gene matches: 11. Germline values: CDR1 MNHEY, CDR2 SMNVEV (reference sequence). The CDR3 here is CASSSPPGRAGEQFF. CDR3 DNA: TGTGCCAGCAGTTCCCCCCCCGGGAGGGCTGGTGAGCAGTTCTTC.

This clonotype was picked up many times. The V gene is TRBV7-9, the J gene TRBJ1-3; no definite D call. Germline V CDR1 and CDR2: SEHNR, FQNEAQ (reference sequence). CDR3 size: 14 residues. The V and J ends lost 5 bases and 4 bases respectively, with 12 bases between them. The CDR3 nucleotides are TGTGCCAGCAGCGCGCCCTCCGAGGGAAACACCATATATTTT. It yields the protein CASSAPSEGNTIYF.

The chain links TRBV5-1 to TRBJ2-3; D uncertain. With 4 bases removed from V and 1 base from J, the gap between germline ends came to 13 bases. The CDR3 is 15 residues long. CDR1 is SGHRS and CDR2 is YFSETQ in the germline V gene. This chain's CDR3 is CASSLYGRGTDTQYF. CDR3 bases: TGCGCCAGCAGCCTCTATGGTCGGGGCACAGATACGCAGTATTTT.